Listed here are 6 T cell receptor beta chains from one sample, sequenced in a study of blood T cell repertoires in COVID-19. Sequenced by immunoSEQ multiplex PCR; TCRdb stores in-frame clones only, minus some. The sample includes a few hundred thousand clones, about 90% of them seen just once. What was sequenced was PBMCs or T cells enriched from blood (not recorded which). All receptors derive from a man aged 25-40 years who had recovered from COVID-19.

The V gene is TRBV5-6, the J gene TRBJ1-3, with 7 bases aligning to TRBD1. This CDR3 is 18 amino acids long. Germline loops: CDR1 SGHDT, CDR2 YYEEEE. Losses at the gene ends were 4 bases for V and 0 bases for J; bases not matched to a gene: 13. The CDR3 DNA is TGTGCCAGCAGCCGTGCCTCCGGGACAGCCAACTCTGGAAACACCATATATTTT. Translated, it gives CASSRASGTANSGNTIYF.

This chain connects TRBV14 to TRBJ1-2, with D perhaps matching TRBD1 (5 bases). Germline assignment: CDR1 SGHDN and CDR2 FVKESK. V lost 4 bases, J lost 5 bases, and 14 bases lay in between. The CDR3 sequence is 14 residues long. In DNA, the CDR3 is TGTGCCAGCAGCCTCTCAGGGTTGAGATATGGCTACACCTTC. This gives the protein CASSLSGLRYGYTF.

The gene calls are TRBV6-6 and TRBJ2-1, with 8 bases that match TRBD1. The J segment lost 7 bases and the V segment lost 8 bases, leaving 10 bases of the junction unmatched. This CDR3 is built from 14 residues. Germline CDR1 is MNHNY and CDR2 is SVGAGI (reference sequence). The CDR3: CASHQGQVTNEQFF. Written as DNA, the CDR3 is TGTGCCAGCCACCAGGGACAGGTAACAAATGAGCAGTTCTTC.

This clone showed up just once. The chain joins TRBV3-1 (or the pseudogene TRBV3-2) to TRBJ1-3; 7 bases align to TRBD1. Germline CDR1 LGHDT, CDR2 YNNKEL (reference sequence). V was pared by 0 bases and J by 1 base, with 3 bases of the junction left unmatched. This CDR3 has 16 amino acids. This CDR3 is CASSQDPRGSGNTIYF. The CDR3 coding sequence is TGTGCCAGCAGCCAAGACCCCAGGGGGTCTGGAAACACCATATATTTT.

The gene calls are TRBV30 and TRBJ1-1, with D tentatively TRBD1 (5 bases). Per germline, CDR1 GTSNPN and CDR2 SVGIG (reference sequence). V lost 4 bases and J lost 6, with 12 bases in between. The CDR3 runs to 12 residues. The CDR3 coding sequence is TGTGCCTGGAAGGTCAGGGCGGCTGAAGCTTTCTTT. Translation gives CAWKVRAAEAFF.

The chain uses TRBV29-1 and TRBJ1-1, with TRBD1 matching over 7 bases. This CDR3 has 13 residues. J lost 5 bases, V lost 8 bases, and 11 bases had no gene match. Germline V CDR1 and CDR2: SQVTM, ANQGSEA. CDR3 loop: CSIGRGLETEAFF. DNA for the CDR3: TGCAGCATTGGGAGGGGGCTTGAGACTGAAGCTTTCTTT.